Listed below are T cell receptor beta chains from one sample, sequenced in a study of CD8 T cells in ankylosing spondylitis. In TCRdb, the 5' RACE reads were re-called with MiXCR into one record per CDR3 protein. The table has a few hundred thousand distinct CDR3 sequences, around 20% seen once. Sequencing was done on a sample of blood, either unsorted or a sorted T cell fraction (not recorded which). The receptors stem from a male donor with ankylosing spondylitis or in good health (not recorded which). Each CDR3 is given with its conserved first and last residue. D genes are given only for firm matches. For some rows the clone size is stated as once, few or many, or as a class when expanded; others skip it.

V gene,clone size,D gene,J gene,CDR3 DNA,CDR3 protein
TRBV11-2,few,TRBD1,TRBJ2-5,TGTGCCAGCAGCTTAGTCGGGACAGGGGGCCAAGAGACCCAGTACTTC,CASSLVGTGGQETQYF
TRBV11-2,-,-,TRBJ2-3,TGTGCCAGCAGCTTAGCACCCCTCTTGGGAGATACGCAGTATTTT,CASSLAPLLGDTQYF
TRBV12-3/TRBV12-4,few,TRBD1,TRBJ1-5,TGTGCCAGCAGCAACTCGTGGGTGCGACAGGGGAATCAGCCCCAGCATTTT,CASSNSWVRQGNQPQHF
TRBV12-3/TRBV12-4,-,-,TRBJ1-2,TGTGCCAGCAGTCAGGCCTTTCCTGGGTATGGCTACACCTTC,CASSQAFPGYGYTF
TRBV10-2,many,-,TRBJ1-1,TGCGCCAGCAGTGAGTCAGGTGGAGGCCGGCAGGCTTTCTTT,CASSESGGGRQAFF
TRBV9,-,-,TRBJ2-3,TGTGCCAGCAGCCCTCAGGGGGGTATGAGTACGCAGTATTTT,CASSPQGGMSTQYF
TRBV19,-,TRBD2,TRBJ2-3,TGTGCCACTGGACTAGCGGGATGGCAGTATTTT,CATGLAGWQYF
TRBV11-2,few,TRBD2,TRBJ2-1,TGTGCCAGCAGCTTAGATTCCCGGATAGCGGGAAGCTCCTACAATGAGCAGTTCTTC,CASSLDSRIAGSSYNEQFF
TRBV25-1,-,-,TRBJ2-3,TGTGCCAGCAGTGAATATGGGACCACAGATACGCAGTATTTT,CASSEYGTTDTQYF
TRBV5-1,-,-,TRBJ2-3,TGCGCCAGCGAGGCGGTAGATACGCAGTATTTT,CASEAVDTQYF
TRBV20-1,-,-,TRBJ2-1,TGCAGTGCTAGGGAGGGGGGCTCCAGGGGTGAGCAGTTCTTC,CSAREGGSRGEQFF
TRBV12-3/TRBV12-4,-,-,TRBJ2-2,TGTGCCAGCAGTTTGAGGTCTGAAGGGGGGGAGCTGTTTTTT,CASSLRSEGGELFF
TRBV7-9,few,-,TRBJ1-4,TGTGCCAGCAGCTTAGGCCCGGGGCGCGGTGAAAAACTGTTTTTT,CASSLGPGRGEKLFF
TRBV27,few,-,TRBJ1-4,TGTGCCAGCAGTTTAATTCGGGGTGATGAAAAACTGTTTTTT,CASSLIRGDEKLFF
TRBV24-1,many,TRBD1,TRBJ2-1,TGTGCCACCAGTGATTCCCCGGACAGGGAGAGGTCCAATGAGCAGTTCTTC,CATSDSPDRERSNEQFF
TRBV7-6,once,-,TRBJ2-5,TGTGCCAGCAGCTTACCCCTCGCAGGGGCCGAGACCCAGTACTTC,CASSLPLAGAETQYF
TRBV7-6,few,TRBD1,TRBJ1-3,TGTGCCAGCAGCTACGGACAGGCGGGGGGCGGAAACACCATATATTTT,CASSYGQAGGGNTIYF
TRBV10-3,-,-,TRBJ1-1,TGTGCCATCAAACCGGGGGCTTACACTGAAGCTTTCTTT,CAIKPGAYTEAFF
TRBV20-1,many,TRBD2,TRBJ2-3,TGCAGTGGGCGGGGGGGGAGCACAGATACGCAGTATTTT,CSGRGGSTDTQYF
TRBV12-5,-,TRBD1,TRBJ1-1,TGTGCTAGTGGTTTGGTACTTGGAAGGGGGCGCGACACTGAAGCTTTCTTT,CASGLVLGRGRDTEAFF
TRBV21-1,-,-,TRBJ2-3,TGTGCCAGCAGCAAAGCCCCCTTAGGTAGCGGGGGCACAGATACGCAGTATTTT,CASSKAPLGSGGTDTQYF
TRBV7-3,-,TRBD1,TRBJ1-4,TGTGCCAGCAGCTTAACGGGACAGGGGGATGAAAAACTGTTTTTT,CASSLTGQGDEKLFF
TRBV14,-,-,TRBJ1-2,TGTGCCAGCAGCGCTAGTGGGTATGGCTACACCTTC,CASSASGYGYTF
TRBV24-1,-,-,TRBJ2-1,TGTGCCACCAGTGATCACCGCCTAGGCGGCGCCGATGAGCAGTTCTTC,CATSDHRLGGADEQFF
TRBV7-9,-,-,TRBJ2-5,TGTGCCAGCGGCCTAGGAGCTAAAGAGACCCAGTACTTC,CASGLGAKETQYF
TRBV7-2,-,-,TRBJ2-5,TGTGCCAGCAGCTTAGACTCAATCGGGACCCAGTACTTC,CASSLDSIGTQYF
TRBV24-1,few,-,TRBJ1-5,TGTGCCACCAGTGCAGGGGCCGGGTATCAGCCCCAGCATTTT,CATSAGAGYQPQHF
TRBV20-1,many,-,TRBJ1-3,TGCAGTGCTAGTCCCCGTGGATCTGGAAACACCATATATTTT,CSASPRGSGNTIYF
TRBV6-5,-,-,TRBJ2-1,TGTGCCAGCAGTTACTCTTGGGGCGGGGAGGATGAGCAGTTCTTC,CASSYSWGGEDEQFF
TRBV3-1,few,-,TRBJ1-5,TGTGCCAGCAGCCAAGCGTCGGGCAATCAGCCCCAGCATTTT,CASSQASGNQPQHF
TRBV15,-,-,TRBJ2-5,TGTGCCACCAGCAACGGGGGTGGTGCAGAGACCCAGTACTTC,CATSNGGGAETQYF